This passage covers 8 T cell receptor beta chains from one sample sequenced in a study of T cell repertoires and HLA-DP antigens. Only in-frame clones appear in the TCRdb table, and some are missing; sequencing was by immunoSEQ multiplex PCR. The table has some 89,000 clones, around nine tenths seen once. Their specific antigens are unknown. Sequencing input: CD4+ T cells from PBMCs. The receptor set was obtained from a man aged 50 or older in good health and CMV-seronegative.

This clone occurred once. The CDR3 here is CASSPRRTGEGNQPQHF. The CDR3 DNA sequence: TGTGCCAGTAGCCCCCGGAGGACAGGGGAGGGCAATCAGCCCCAGCATTTT. The chain recombines TRBV19 with TRBJ1-5; 9 nucleotides agree with TRBD1. Germline V CDR1 and CDR2: LNHDA, SQIVND (reference sequence). The CDR3 sequence is 17 residues long. V lost 6 bases, J lost 2 bases, and 11 bases stayed unmatched.

This clone came up a few times. The gene calls are TRBV18 and TRBJ2-7, with unresolved D. Deletions cut 2 bases from V and 2 bases from J, with 13 bases between. The CDR3 is 15 amino acids. Germline lookup yields CDR1 KGHSH and CDR2 LQKENI. DNA for the CDR3: TGTGCCAGCTCACCAAACATCCCGGCCACCTACGAGCAGTACTTC. It codes for CASSPNIPATYEQYF.

The chain combines TRBV5-1 with TRBJ1-4; D is possibly TRBD1 (6 bases). The germline V gene encodes CDR1 SGHRS and CDR2 YFSETQ. Trimming left V 3 bases short and J 1 base short, with 13 bases between. This CDR3 is built from 16 residues. The CDR3: CASSSELQGTNEKLFF. The CDR3 nucleotides read TGCGCCAGCAGCTCCGAACTACAGGGAACTAATGAAAAACTGTTTTTT.

The chain carries TRBV18 and TRBJ1-4, with 7 bases identical to TRBD1. In germline, CDR1 is KGHSH, CDR2 LQKENI. V gave up 6 bases and J gave up 2 bases; unmatched junction bases: 15. The CDR3 consists of 18 residues. CDR3 in amino acids: CASSRDSQRLRTNEKLFF. The CDR3 DNA is TGTGCCAGCTCCCGGGACAGCCAAAGGTTAAGGACTAATGAAAAACTGTTTTTT.

The V and J genes are TRBV29-1 and TRBJ2-7, with D maybe TRBD1 (7 bases). The germline V gene has CDR1 SQVTM and CDR2 ANQGSEA. V was pared by 5 bases and J by 4 bases, with 15 bases between. The CDR3 consists of 13 residues. In DNA, the CDR3 is TGCAGCGTTCGACAGGGCGCGGGATACGAGCAGTACTTC. Its translation is CSVRQGAGYEQYF.

This chain links TRBV10-3 with TRBJ2-5, with D possibly matching TRBD1 (6 bases). This CDR3 has 15 amino acids. Looked up from germline, CDR1 is ENHRY and CDR2 is SYGVKD. The V gene lost 4 bases and the J gene lost 1 base, with 13 bases spanning the gap. The CDR3 DNA reads TGTGCCATCAGTGCCGGAGGCAGGGGCCAAGAGACCCAGTACTTC. Protein sequence: CAISAGGRGQETQYF.

The chain couples TRBV15 to TRBJ2-3; D gene unclear. The germline V and J ends were trimmed by 1 base and 2 bases, with 10 bases remaining between them. The CDR3 totals 15 residues. Germline lookup yields CDR1 LNHNV and CDR2 YYDKDF (reference sequence). Here the CDR3 reads CATSRAARNTDTQYF. DNA of the CDR3: TGTGCCACCAGCAGAGCTGCCAGAAACACAGATACGCAGTATTTT.

CDR3 in DNA: TGTGCCAGCAGCCAACTAGCGGGGGGGCCTGATACGCAGTATTTT. Encoded protein: CASSQLAGGPDTQYF. The rearrangement uses TRBV6-4 and TRBJ2-3, with 13 bases fitting TRBD2. This CDR3 is 15 amino acids long. V lost 6 bases and J lost 6; bases outside the gene matches: 6. Germline V gene sequence: CDR1 MRHNA, CDR2 SNTAGT.